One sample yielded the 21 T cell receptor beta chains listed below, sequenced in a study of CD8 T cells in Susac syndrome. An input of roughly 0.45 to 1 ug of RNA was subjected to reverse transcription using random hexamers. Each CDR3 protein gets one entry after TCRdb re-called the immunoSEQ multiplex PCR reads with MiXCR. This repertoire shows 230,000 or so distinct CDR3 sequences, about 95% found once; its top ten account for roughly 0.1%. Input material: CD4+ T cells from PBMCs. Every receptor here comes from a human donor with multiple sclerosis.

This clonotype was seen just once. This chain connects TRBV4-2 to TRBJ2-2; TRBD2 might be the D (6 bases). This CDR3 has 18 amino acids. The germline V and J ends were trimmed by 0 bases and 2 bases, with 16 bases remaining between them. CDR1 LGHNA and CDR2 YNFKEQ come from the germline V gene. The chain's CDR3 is CASSQDNRLSGNTGELFF. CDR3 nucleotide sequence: TGTGCCAGCAGCCAAGATAATCGTCTTAGCGGAAACACCGGGGAGCTGTTTTTT.

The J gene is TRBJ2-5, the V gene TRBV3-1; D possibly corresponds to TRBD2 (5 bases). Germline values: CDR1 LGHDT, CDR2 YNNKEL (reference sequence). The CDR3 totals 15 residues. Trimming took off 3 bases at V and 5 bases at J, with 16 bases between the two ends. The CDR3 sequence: CASSQPGVAGETQYF. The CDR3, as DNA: TGTGCCAGCAGCCAGCCCGGGGTTGCCGGGGAGACCCAGTACTTC.

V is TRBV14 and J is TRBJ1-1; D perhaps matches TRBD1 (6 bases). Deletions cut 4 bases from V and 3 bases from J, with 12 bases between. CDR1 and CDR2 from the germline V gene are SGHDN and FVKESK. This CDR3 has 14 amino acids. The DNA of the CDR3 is TGTGCCAGCAGCCCGCTACAGGGTTACACTGAAGCTTTCTTT. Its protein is CASSPLQGYTEAFF.

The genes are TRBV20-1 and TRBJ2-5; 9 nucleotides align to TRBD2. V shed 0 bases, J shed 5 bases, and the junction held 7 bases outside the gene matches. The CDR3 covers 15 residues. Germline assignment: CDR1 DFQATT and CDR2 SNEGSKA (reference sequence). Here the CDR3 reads CSARDPPTSGETQYF. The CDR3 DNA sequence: TGCAGTGCTAGAGATCCGCCTACTAGCGGGGAGACCCAGTACTTC.

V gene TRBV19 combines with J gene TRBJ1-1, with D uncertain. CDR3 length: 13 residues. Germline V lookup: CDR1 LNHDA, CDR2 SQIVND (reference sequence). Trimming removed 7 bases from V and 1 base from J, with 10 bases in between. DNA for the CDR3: TGTGCCAGTAATACGGGCGCGAACACTGAAGCTTTCTTT. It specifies CASNTGANTEAFF. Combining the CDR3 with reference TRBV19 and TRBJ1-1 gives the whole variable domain DGGITQSPKYLFRKEGQNVTLSCEQNLNHDAMYWYRQDPGQGLRLIYYSQIVNDFQKGDIAEGYSVSREKKESFPLTVTSAQKNPTAFYLCASNTGANTEAFFGQGTRLTVV.

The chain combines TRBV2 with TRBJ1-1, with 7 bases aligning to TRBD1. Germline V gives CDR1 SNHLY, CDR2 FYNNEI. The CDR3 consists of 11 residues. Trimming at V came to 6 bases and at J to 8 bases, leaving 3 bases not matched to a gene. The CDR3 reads CASRQQGEAFF. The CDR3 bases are TGTGCCAGCAGGCAACAGGGGGAAGCTTTCTTT.

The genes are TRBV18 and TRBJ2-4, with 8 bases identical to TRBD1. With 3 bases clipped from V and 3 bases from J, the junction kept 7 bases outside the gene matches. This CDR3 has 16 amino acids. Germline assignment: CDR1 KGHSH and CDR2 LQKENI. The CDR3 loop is CASSPRGLLDKNIQYF. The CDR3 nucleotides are TGTGCCAGCTCACCCAGGGGGCTTTTGGACAAAAACATTCAGTACTTC.

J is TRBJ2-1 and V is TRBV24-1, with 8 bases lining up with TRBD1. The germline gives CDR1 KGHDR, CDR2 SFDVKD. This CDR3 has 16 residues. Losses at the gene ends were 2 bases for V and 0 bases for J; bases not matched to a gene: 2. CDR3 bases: TGTGCCACCAGTGATTCTGGACAGGGCTCCTACAATGAGCAGTTCTTC. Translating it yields CATSDSGQGSYNEQFF.

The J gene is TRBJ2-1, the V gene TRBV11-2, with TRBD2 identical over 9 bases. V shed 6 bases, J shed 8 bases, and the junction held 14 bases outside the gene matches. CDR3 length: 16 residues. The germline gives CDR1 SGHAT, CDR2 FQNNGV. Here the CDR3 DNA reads TGTGCCAGCAGAGTTCTGCGGGGGGGCCCACGGGATGAGCAGTTCTTC. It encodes CASRVLRGGPRDEQFF.

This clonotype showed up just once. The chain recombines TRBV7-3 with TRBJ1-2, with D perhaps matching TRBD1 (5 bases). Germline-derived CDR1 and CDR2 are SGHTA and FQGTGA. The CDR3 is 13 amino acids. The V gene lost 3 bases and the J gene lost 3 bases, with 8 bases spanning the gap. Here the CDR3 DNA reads TGTGCCAGCAGCTTTGACAGAGACTATGGCTACACCTTC. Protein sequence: CASSFDRDYGYTF. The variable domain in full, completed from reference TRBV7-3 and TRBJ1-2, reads GAGVSQTPSNKVTEKGKYVELRCDPISGHTALYWYRQSLGQGPEFLIYFQGTGAADDSGLPNDRFFAVRPEGSVSTLKIQRTERGDSAVYLCASSFDRDYGYTFGSGTRLTVV.

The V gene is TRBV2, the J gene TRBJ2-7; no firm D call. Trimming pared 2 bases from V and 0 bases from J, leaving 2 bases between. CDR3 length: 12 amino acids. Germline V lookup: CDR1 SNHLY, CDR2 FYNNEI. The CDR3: CASSETSYEQYF. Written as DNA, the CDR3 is TGTGCCAGCAGTGAAACCTCCTACGAGCAGTACTTC.

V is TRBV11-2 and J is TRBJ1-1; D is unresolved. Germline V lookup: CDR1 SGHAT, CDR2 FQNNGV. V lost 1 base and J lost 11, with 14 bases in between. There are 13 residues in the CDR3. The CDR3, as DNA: TGTGCCAGCAGCTTAGCCCAAACCCTTGGGGCTTTCTTT. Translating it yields CASSLAQTLGAFF.

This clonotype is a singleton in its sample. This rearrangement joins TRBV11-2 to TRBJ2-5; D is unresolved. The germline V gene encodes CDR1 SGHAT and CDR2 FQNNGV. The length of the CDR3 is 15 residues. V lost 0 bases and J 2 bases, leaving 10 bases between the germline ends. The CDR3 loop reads CASSLEFRTQETQYF. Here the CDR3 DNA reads TGTGCCAGCAGCTTAGAGTTCAGGACGCAAGAGACCCAGTACTTC.

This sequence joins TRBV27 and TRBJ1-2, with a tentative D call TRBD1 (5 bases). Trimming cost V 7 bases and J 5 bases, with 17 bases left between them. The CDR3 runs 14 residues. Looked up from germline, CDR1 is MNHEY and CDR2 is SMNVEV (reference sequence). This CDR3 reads CASKRRGEGYGYTF. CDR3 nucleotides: TGTGCCAGCAAGAGACGAGGGGAGGGGTATGGCTACACCTTC.

The CDR3 loop is CASSLGQNLVDEQYF. DNA of the CDR3: TGTGCCAGCAGCTTAGGACAGAACCTAGTGGACGAGCAGTACTTC. The chain recombines TRBV7-8 with TRBJ2-7, with D possibly being TRBD1 (5 bases). Trimming cost V 1 base and J 5 bases, with 15 bases left between them. The CDR3 contains 15 residues. Germline V CDR1 and CDR2: SGHVS, FQNEAQ.

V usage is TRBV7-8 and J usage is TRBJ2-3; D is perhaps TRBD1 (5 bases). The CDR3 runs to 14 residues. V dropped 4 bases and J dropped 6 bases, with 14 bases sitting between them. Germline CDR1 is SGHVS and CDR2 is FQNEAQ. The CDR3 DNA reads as TGTGCCAGCAGCTCGGTCCCAGGGTGGGATACGCAGTATTTT. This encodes CASSSVPGWDTQYF.

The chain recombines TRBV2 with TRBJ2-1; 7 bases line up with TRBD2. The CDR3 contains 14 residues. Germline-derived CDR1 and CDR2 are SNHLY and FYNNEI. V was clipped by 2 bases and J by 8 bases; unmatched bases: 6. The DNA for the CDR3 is TGTGCCAGCAGTGAATGGGAGGGGTCGGATGAGCAGTTCTTC. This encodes CASSEWEGSDEQFF.

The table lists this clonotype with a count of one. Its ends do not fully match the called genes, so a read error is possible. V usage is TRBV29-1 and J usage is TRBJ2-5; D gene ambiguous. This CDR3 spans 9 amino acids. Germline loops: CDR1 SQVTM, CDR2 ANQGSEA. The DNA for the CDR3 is TGCAGCGTGGAAGGGACCCAGTACTTC. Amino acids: CSVEGTQYF.

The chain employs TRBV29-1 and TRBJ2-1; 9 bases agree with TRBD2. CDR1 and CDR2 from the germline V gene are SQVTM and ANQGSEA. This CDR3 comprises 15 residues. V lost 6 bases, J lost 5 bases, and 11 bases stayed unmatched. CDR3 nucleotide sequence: TGCAGCGTCGAACAACTAGCGGGCGGCAACAATGAGCAGTTCTTC. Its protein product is CSVEQLAGGNNEQFF.

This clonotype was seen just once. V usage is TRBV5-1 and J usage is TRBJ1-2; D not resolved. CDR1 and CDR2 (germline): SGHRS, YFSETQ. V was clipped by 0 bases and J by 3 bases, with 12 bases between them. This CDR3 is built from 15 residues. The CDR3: CASSLGATIDYGYTF. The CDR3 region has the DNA TGCGCCAGCAGCTTGGGGGCCACAATAGACTATGGCTACACCTTC.

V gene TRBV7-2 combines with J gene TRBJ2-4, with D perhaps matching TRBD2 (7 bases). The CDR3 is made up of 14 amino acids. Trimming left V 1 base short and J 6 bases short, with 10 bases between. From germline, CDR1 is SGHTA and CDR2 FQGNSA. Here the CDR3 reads CASSLGGGANIQYF. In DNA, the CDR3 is TGTGCCAGCAGCTTAGGGGGGGGCGCAAACATTCAGTACTTC.